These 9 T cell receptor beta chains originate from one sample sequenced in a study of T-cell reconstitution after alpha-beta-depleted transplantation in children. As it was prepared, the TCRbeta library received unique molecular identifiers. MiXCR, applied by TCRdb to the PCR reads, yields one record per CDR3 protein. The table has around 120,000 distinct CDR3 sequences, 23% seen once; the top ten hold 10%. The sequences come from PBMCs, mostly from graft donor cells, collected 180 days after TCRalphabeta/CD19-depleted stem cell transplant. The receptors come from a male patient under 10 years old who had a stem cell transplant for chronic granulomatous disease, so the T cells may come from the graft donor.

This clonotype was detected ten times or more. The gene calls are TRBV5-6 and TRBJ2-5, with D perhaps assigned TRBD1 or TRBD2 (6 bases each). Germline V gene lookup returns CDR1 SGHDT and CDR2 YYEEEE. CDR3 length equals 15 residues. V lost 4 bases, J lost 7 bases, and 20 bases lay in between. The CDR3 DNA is TGTGCCAGCAGCCCAAGGGGGAGGCTCCATGGGACCCAGTACTTC. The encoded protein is CASSPRGRLHGTQYF. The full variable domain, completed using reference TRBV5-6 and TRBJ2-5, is DAGVTQSPTHLIKTRGQQVTLRCSPKSGHDTVSWYQQALGQGPQFIFQYYEEEERQRGNFPDRFSGHQFPNYSSELNVNALLLGDSALYLCASSPRGRLHGTQYFGPGTRLLVL.

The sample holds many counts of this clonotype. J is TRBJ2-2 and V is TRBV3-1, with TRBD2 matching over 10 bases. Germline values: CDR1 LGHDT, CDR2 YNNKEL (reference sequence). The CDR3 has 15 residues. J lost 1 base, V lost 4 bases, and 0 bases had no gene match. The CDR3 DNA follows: TGTGCCAGCAGCCGGACTAGCGGGAACACCGGGGAGCTGTTTTTT. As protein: CASSRTSGNTGELFF.

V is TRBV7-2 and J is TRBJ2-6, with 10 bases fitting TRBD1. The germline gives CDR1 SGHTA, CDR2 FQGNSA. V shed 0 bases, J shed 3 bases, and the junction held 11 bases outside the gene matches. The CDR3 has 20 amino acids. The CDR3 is CASSLAPLGQGIRGANVLTF. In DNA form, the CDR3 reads TGTGCCAGCAGCTTAGCACCTCTGGGACAGGGGATTCGTGGGGCCAACGTCCTGACTTTC.

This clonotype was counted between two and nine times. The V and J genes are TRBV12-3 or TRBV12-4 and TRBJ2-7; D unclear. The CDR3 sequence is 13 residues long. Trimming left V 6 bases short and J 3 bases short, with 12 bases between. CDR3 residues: CASRSNLRYEQYF. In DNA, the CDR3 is TGTGCCAGCAGATCAAATCTCCGCTACGAGCAGTACTTC.

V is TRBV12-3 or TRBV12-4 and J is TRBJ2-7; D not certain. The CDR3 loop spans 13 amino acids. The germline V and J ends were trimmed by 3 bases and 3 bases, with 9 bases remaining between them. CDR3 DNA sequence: TGTGCCAGCAGTTTTGATGACGACTACGAGCAGTACTTC. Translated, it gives CASSFDDDYEQYF.

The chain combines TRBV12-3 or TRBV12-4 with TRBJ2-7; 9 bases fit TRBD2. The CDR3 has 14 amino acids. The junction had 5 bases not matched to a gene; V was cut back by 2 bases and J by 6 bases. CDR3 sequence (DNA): TGTGCCAGCAGTTTACTAGCGGGAACCGTCGAGCAGTACTTC. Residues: CASSLLAGTVEQYF.

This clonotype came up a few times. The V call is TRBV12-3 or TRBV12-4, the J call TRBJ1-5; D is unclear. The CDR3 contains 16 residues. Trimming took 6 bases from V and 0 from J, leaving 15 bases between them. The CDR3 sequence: CASSLRRSHSNQPQHF. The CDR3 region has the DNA TGTGCCAGCAGCCTACGACGTAGCCATAGCAATCAGCCCCAGCATTTT.

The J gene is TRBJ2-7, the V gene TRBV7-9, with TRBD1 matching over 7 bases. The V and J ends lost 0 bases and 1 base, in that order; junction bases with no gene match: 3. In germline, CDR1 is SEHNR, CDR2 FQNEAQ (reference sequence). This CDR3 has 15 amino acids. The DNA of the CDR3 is TGTGCCAGCAGCTTAGCCGGGACAGCTTCCTACGAGCAGTACTTC. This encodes CASSLAGTASYEQYF.

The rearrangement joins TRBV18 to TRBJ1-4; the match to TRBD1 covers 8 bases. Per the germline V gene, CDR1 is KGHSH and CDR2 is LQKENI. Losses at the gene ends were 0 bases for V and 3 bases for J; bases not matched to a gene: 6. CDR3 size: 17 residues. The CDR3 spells CASSPPTGAGPNEKLFF. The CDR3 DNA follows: TGTGCCAGCTCACCACCGACAGGGGCTGGGCCTAATGAAAAACTGTTTTTT.